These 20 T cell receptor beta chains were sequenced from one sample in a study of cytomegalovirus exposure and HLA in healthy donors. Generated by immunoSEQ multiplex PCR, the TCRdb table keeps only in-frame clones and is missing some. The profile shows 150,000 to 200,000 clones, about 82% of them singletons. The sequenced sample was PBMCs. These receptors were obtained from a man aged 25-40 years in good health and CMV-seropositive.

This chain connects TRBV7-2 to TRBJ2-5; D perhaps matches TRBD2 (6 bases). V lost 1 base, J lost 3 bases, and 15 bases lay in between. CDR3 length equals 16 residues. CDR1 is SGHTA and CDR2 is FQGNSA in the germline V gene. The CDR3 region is CASSLEVWTTKETQYF. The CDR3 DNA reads TGTGCCAGCAGCTTAGAAGTCTGGACTACGAAAGAGACCCAGTACTTC.

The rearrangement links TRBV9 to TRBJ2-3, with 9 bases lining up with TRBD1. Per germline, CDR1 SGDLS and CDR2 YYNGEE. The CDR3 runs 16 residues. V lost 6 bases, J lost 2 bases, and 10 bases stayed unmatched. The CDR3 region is CASTQGQGIVTDTQYF. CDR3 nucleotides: TGTGCCAGCACCCAAGGACAGGGGATCGTCACAGATACGCAGTATTTT.

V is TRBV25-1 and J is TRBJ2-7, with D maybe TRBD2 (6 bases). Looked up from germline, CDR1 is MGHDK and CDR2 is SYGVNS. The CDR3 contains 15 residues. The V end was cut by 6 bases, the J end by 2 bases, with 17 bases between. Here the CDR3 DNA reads TGTGCCAGCAGCCCCGGGTCGCCGGGGGCCTACGAGCAGTACTTC. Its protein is CASSPGSPGAYEQYF.

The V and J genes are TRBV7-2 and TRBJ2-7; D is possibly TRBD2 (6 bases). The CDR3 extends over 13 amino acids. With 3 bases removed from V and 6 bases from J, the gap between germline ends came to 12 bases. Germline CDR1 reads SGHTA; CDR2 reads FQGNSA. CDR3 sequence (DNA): TGTGCCAGCAGCTTGGGCGGGGAGGCCGAGCAGTACTTC. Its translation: CASSLGGEAEQYF. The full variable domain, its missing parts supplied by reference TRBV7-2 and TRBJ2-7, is GAGVSQSPSNKVTEKGKDVELRCDPISGHTALYWYRQSLGQGLEFLIYFQGNSAPDKSGLPSDRFSAERTGGSVSTLTIQRTQQEDSAVYLCASSLGGEAEQYFGPGTRLTVT.

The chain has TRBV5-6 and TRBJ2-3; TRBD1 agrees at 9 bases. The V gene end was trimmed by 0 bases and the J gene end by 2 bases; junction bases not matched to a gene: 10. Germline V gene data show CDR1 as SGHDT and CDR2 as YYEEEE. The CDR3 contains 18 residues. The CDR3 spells CASSLDLTGGLATDTQYF. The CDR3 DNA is TGTGCCAGCAGCTTGGACCTGACAGGGGGGTTGGCCACAGATACGCAGTATTTT. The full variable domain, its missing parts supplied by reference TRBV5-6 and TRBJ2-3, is DAGVTQSPTHLIKTRGQQVTLRCSPKSGHDTVSWYQQALGQGPQFIFQYYEEEERQRGNFPDRFSGHQFPNYSSELNVNALLLGDSALYLCASSLDLTGGLATDTQYFGPGTRLTVL.

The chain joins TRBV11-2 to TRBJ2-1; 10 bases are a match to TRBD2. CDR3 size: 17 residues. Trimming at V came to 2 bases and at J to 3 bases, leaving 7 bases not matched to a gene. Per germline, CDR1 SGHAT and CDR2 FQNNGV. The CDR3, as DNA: TGTGCCAGCAGCTTATACGAAGCGGGGGGGCGCTACAATGAGCAGTTCTTC. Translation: CASSLYEAGGRYNEQFF.

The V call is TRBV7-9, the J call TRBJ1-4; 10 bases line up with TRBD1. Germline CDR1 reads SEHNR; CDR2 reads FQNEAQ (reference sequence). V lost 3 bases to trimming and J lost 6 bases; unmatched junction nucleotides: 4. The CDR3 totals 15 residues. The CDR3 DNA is TGTGCCAGCAGCTTCTTCGGGACAGGGGATGAAAAACTGTTTTTT. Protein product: CASSFFGTGDEKLFF.

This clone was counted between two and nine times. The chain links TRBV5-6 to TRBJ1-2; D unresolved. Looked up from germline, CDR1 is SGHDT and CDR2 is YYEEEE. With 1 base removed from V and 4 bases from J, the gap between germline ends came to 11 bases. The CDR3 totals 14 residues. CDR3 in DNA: TGTGCCAGCAGCTTGAGTCGGGTGGGCTATGGCTACACCTTC. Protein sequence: CASSLSRVGYGYTF.

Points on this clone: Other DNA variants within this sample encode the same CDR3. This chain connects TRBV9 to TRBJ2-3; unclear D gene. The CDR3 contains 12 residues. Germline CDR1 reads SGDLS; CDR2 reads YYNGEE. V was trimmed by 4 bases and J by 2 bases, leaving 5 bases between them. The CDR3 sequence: CASSPSTDTQYF. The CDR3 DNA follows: TGTGCCAGCAGCCCTTCCACAGATACGCAGTATTTT.

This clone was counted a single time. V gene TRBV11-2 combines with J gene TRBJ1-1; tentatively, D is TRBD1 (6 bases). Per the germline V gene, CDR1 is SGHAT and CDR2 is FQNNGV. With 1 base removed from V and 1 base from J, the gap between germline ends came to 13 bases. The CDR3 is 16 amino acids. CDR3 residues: CASSLVDARGNTEAFF. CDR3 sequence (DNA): TGTGCCAGCAGCTTAGTCGACGCCAGGGGGAACACTGAAGCTTTCTTT.

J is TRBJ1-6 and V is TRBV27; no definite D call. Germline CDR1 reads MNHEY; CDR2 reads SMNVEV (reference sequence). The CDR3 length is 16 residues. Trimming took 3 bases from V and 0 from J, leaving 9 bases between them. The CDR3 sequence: CASSFGMSSYNSPLHF. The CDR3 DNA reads TGTGCCAGCAGTTTCGGGATGAGCTCCTATAATTCACCCCTCCACTTT.

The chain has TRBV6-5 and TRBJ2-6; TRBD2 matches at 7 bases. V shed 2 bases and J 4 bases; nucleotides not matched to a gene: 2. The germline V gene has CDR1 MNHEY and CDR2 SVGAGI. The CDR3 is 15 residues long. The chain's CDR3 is CASSYGGDGANVLTF. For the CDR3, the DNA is TGTGCCAGCAGTTACGGGGGGGACGGGGCCAACGTCCTGACTTTC.

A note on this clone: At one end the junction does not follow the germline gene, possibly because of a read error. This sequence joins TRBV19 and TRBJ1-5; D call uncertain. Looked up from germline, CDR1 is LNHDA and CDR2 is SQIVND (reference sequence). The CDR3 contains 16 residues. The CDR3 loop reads CASTIKSGVSNQPQHF. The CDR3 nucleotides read TGTGCCAGTACTATAAAGAGCGGGGTTAGCAATCAGCCCCAGCATTTT.

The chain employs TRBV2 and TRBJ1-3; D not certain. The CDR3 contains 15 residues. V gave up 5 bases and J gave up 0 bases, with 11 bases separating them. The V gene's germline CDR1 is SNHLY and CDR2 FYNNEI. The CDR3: CASSPQRSSGNTIYF. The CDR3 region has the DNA TGTGCCAGCAGTCCACAACGCAGCTCTGGAAACACCATATATTTT.

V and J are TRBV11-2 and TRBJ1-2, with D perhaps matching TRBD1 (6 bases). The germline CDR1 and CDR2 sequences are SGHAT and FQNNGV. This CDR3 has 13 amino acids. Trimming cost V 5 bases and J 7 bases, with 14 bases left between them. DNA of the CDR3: TGTGCCAGCAGCCCCGGACAGACGGGTGGCTACACCTTC. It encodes CASSPGQTGGYTF.

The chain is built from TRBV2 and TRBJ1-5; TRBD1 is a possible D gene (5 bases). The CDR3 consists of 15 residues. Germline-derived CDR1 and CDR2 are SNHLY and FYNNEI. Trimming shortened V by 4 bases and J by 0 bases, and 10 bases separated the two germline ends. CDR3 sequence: CASSVSTGSNQPQHF. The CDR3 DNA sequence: TGTGCCAGCAGTGTTTCTACAGGTAGCAATCAGCCCCAGCATTTT.

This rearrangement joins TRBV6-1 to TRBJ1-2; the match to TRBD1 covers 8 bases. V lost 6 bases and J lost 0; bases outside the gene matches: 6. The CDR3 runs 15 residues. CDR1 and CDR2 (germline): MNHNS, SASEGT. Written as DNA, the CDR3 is TGTGCCAGCAGCAGGGGGCAGTTTGCTAACTATGGCTACACCTTC. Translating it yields CASSRGQFANYGYTF.

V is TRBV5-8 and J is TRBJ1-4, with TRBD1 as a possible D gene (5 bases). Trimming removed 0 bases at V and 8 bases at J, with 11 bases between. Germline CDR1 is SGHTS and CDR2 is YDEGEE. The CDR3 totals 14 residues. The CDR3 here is CASSLGGGYEKLFF. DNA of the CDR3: TGTGCCAGCAGCTTGGGGGGGGGATACGAAAAACTGTTTTTT.

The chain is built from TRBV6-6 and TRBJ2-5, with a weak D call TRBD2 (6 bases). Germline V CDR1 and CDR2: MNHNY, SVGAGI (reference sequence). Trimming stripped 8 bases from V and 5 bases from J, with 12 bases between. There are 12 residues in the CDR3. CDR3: CASAGYTETQYF. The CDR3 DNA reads TGTGCCAGCGCGGGGTATACGGAGACCCAGTACTTC.

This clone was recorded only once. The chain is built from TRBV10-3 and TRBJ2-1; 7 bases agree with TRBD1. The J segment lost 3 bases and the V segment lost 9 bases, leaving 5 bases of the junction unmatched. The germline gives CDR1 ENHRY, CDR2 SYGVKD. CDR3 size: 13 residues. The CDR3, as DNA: TGTGCCATAACAGGGGAAAGCTACAATGAGCAGTTCTTC. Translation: CAITGESYNEQFF.